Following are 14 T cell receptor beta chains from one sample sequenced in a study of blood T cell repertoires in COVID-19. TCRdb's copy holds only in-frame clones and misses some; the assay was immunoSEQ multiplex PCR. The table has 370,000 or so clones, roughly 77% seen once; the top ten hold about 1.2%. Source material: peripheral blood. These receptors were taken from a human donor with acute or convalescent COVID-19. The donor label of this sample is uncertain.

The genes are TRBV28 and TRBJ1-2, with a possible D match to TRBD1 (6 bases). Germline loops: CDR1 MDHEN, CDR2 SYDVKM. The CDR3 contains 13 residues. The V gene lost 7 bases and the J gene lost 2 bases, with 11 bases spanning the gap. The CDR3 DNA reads TGTGCCAGCAACTACGGGACAAACTATGGCTACACCTTC. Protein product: CASNYGTNYGYTF.

The CDR3 region has the DNA TGTGCCAGCAGTCGTGGCATGAACACTGAAGCTTTCTTT. Amino acid sequence: CASSRGMNTEAFF. The J gene is TRBJ1-1, the V gene TRBV6-5; D is unclear. The germline gives CDR1 MNHEY, CDR2 SVGAGI. This CDR3 has 13 amino acids. Between the trimmed V and J ends, which lost 5 bases and 0 bases, there was a span of 7 bases.

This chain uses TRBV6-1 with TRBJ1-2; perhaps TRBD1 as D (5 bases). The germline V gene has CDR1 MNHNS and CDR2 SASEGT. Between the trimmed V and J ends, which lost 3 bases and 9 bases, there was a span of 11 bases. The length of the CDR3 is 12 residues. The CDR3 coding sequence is TGTGCCAGCAGTGAGTTACAGGCCAGCTACACCTTC. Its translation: CASSELQASYTF.

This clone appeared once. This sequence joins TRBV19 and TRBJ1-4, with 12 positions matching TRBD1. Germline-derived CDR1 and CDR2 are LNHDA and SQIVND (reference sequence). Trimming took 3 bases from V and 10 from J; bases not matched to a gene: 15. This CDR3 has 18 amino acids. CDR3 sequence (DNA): TGTGCCAGTAGTATGGCCGGGACAGGGGGCGCGTATGGCGGAAAACTGTTTTTT. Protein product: CASSMAGTGGAYGGKLFF.

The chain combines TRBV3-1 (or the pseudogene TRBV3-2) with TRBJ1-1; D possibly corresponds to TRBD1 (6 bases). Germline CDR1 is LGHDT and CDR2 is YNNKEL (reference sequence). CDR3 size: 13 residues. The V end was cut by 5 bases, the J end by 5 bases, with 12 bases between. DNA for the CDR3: TGTGCCAGCAGCATAGGGGGTCGGACTGAAGCTTTCTTT. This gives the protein CASSIGGRTEAFF.

CDR3 amino acids: CASSYPGMNTEAFF. Here the CDR3 DNA reads TGTGCCAGCAGTTATCCGGGAATGAACACTGAAGCTTTCTTT. J is TRBJ1-1 and V is TRBV6-5; D uncertain. This CDR3 comprises 14 residues. CDR1 and CDR2 (germline): MNHEY, SVGAGI. V lost 3 bases, J lost 0 bases, and 8 bases lay in between.

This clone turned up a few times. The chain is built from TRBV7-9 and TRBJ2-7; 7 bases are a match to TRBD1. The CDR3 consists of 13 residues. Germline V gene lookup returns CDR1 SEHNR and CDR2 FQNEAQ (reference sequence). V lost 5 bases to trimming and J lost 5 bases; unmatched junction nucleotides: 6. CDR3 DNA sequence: TGTGCCAGCAGCCCGCCCCAGGGGGACGAGCAGTACTTC. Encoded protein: CASSPPQGDEQYF.

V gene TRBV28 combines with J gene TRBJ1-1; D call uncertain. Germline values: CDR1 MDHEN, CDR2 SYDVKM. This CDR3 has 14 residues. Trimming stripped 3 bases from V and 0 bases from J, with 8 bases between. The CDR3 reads CASSFFPLNTEAFF. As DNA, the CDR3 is TGTGCCAGCAGTTTTTTCCCTCTGAACACTGAAGCTTTCTTT. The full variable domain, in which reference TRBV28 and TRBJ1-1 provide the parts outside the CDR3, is DVKVTQSSRYLVKRTGEKVFLECVQDMDHENMFWYRQDPGLGLRLIYFSYDVKMKEKGDIPEGYSVSREKKERFSLILESASTNQTSMYLCASSFFPLNTEAFFGQGTRLTVV.

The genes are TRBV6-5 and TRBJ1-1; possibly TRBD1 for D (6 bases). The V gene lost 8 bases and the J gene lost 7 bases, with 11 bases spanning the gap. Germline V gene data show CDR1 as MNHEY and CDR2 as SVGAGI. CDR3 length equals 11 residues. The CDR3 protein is CASARTVEAFF. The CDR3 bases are TGTGCCAGCGCCAGGACAGTTGAAGCTTTCTTT.

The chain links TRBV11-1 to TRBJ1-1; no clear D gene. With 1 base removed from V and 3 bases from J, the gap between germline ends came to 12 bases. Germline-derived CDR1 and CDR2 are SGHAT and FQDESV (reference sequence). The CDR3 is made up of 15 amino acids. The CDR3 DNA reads TGTGCCAGCAGCTTAGGGGAGACACACCACACTGAAGCTTTCTTT. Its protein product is CASSLGETHHTEAFF.

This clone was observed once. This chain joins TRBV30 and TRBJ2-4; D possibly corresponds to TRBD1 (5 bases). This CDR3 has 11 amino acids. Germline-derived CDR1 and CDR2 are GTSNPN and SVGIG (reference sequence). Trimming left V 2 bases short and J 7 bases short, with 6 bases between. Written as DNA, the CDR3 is TGTGCCTGGAGTACAGGTAACATTCAGTACTTC. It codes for CAWSTGNIQYF.

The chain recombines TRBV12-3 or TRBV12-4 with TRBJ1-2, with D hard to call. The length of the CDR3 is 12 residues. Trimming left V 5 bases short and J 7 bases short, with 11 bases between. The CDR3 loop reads CASSPGIFGYTF. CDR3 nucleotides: TGTGCCAGCAGTCCCGGGATATTTGGCTACACCTTC.

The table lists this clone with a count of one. The DNA of the CDR3 is TGTGCCAGCAGCCAAGATCCCATCACGACCGGGAGGTACGAGCAGTACTTC. Its protein product is CASSQDPITTGRYEQYF. The chain combines TRBV14 with TRBJ2-7, with 7 bases lining up with TRBD2. The CDR3 contains 17 residues. With V trimmed by 0 bases and J by 4 bases, 12 bases remained unmatched. The germline V gene has CDR1 SGHDN and CDR2 FVKESK.

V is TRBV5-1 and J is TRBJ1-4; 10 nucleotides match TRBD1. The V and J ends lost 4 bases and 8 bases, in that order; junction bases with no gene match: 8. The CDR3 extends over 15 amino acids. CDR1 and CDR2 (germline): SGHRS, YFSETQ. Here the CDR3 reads CASSPRTGGGEKLFF. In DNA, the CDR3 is TGCGCCAGCAGCCCTAGGACAGGGGGTGGCGAAAAACTGTTTTTT.